This T cell receptor (beta chain) appears in the sequencing data of a study of cytomegalovirus exposure and HLA in healthy donors. A word on this clone: Its antigen remains unidentified.

Points from the study as a whole: Analysis was carried out at a later point, and it linked a missense DCLRE1C variant to TCR beta V- and J-gene trimming. Available immune exposure information covered CMV serostatus only.

The PCR was carried out with 60 Vbeta primers and 13 Jbeta primers. Assay: immunoSEQ multiplex PCR; the TCRdb copy retains only in-frame clones and omits some. Of around 200,000 clones in the sample, about 83% were seen once. The specimen was PBMCs. The sequence derives from a woman in her forties or fifties in good health and CMV-seropositive.

The DNA for the CDR3 is TGTGCCACCTTGCACATCGGGACTCGCGTTGATACGCAGTATTTT. Its protein product is CATLHIGTRVDTQYF. The chain uses TRBV6-1 and TRBJ2-3; tentative D call: TRBD2 (6 bases). The CDR3 has 15 residues. V was shortened by 10 bases and J by 6 bases, with 23 bases between the two germline ends. Looked up from germline, CDR1 is MNHNS and CDR2 is SASEGT.